These 11 T cell receptor beta chains share one sample of origin, sequenced in a study of blood T cells in healthy people across ages. PCR was performed a second time for 7 to 11 cycles using a sample-barcoded 5' primer and a J-beta primer mix. A single record per CDR3 protein comes from TCRdb applying MiXCR to the 5' RACE reads. Counted here are about 680,000 distinct CDR3 sequences, about 52% occurring once; the ten biggest clones make up 25% to 35%. The sequenced sample was blood. Receptors were obtained from an older woman in good health.

Only a few counts were recorded for this clonotype. The rearrangement joins TRBV20-1 to TRBJ1-3; a possible D gene is TRBD1 (5 bases). Germline V gene lookup returns CDR1 DFQATT and CDR2 SNEGSKA (reference sequence). This CDR3 is 15 amino acids long. V was shortened by 5 bases and J by 0 bases, with 14 bases between the two germline ends. CDR3 coding DNA: TGCAGTGCTCGGCAGGCGGGGGTCTCTGGAAACACCATATATTTT. This encodes CSARQAGVSGNTIYF.

This clonotype showed up just a few times. The chain recombines TRBV27 with TRBJ2-7; 9 nucleotides match TRBD1. The germline gives CDR1 MNHEY, CDR2 SMNVEV (reference sequence). The CDR3 is 16 amino acids. V dropped 3 bases and J dropped 3; count of bases not matched to a gene: 9. CDR3 protein: CASSFRGRQGDYEQYF. CDR3 DNA: TGTGCCAGCAGTTTTCGAGGGCGACAGGGGGACTACGAGCAGTACTTC.

The chain couples TRBV20-1 to TRBJ2-3; a weak D match, TRBD2 (6 bases). V was clipped by 5 bases and J by 2 bases, with 14 bases between them. CDR1 DFQATT and CDR2 SNEGSKA come from the germline V gene (reference sequence). There are 14 residues in the CDR3. In DNA form, the CDR3 reads TGCAGTGCTGAGTGGGCGGGAACCACAGATACGCAGTATTTT. The encoded protein is CSAEWAGTTDTQYF.

In its sample, this clonotype was seen a few times. The V and J genes are TRBV7-2 and TRBJ2-3; 10 nucleotides line up with TRBD2. Germline CDR1 and CDR2: SGHTA and FQGNSA. This CDR3 comprises 15 residues. V shed 5 bases, J shed 4 bases, and the junction held 6 bases outside the gene matches. DNA of the CDR3: TGTGCCAGCAGCACCGCTAGCGGGAGACCAGATACGCAGTATTTT. It encodes CASSTASGRPDTQYF.

This clonotype has only a few counts. The V call is TRBV3-1, the J call TRBJ1-2; weak D call: TRBD1 (5 bases). Per germline, CDR1 LGHDT and CDR2 YNNKEL (reference sequence). The V end lost 3 bases, the J end lost 6 bases, and 8 bases lay between the germline ends. The CDR3 contains 12 residues. This chain's CDR3 is CASSHQGDGYTF. The CDR3 bases are TGTGCCAGCAGCCATCAGGGAGATGGCTACACCTTC.

The CDR3 spells CASRYRGSGADTQYF. DNA of the CDR3: TGTGCCAGCAGGTACAGGGGAAGTGGGGCAGATACGCAGTATTTT. The rearrangement uses TRBV27 and TRBJ2-3, with TRBD1 matching over 7 bases. This CDR3 is built from 15 residues. Trimming removed 6 bases from V and 4 bases from J; junction bases left unmatched: 10. CDR1 MNHEY and CDR2 SMNVEV come from the germline V gene (reference sequence).

There are a few counts of this clonotype. The V gene is TRBV6-5, the J gene TRBJ1-6; tentatively, D is TRBD1 (5 bases). V was clipped by 5 bases and J by 4 bases, with 9 bases between them. This CDR3 has 14 residues. Germline CDR1 reads MNHEY; CDR2 reads SVGAGI. CDR3 in DNA: TGTGCCAGCAGTCCGGGACTTTATAATTCACCCCTCCACTTT. Its protein is CASSPGLYNSPLHF.

V usage is TRBV6-6 and J usage is TRBJ1-2; D gene uncertain. With 2 bases removed from V and 1 base from J, the gap between germline ends came to 5 bases. The CDR3 is 13 residues long. Per the germline V gene, CDR1 is MNHNY and CDR2 is SVGAGI (reference sequence). DNA for the CDR3: TGTGCCAGCAGTTACAGTCTTAACTATGGCTACACCTTC. This codes for CASSYSLNYGYTF.

The genes are TRBV28 and TRBJ2-7; TRBD2 is a possible D gene (5 bases). This CDR3 comprises 15 residues. CDR1 and CDR2 (germline): MDHEN, SYDVKM. V dropped 5 bases and J dropped 1 base, with 15 bases sitting between them. The DNA for the CDR3 is TGTGCCAGCAGTCTTCCTTTAGCGTCATCCTACGAGCAGTACTTC. This codes for CASSLPLASSYEQYF.

This clonotype was detected a few times. The chain carries TRBV10-3 and TRBJ1-2; 8 positions match TRBD1. Trimming took 2 bases from V and 4 from J; bases not matched to a gene: 6. The CDR3 consists of 15 residues. Germline values: CDR1 ENHRY, CDR2 SYGVKD. The CDR3 DNA is TGTGCCATCAGTGAGACGACAGGGGCTGGCTATGGCTACACCTTC. It codes for CAISETTGAGYGYTF.

V is TRBV7-2 and J is TRBJ2-7; 11 nucleotides align to TRBD1. The V segment lost 2 bases and the J segment 5 bases; nucleotides outside the gene matches: 5. Germline V gives CDR1 SGHTA, CDR2 FQGNSA. The CDR3 extends over 15 amino acids. The CDR3 DNA is TGTGCCAGCAGCTTACCGGGACAGGGGGTCCACGAGCAGTACTTC. The encoded protein is CASSLPGQGVHEQYF.